This record concerns one T cell receptor beta chain sequence. Its specificity is unknown. This CDR3 region has 14 residues. In germline, CDR1 is MNHEY, CDR2 SMNVEV (reference sequence). This record belongs to a study of T cells expressing NK-cell markers. Across the study: There were seven HCMV-seropositive donors and one seronegative donor among the eight sequenced.

For each CDR3 protein, TCRdb gives one entry from its re-call of the 5' RACE reads, without DNA. With almost 450,000 distinct CDR3 sequences in the sample, the ten largest clones hold approximately 7%. Broader study findings: Dominant NKG2C+ clonotypes were found to form roughly 1.0-7.5% of CD8+ T cells in six donors.

Sequencing was carried out using blood T cells: a sorted CD56 or NKG2C T cell subset, CD4+ or CD8+ T cells, or bulk PBMC T cells (not recorded which). The sequence came from a woman aged 18-70 years in good health. V gene TRBV27 combines with J gene TRBJ2-1; TCRdb lists TRBD1, though no DNA is available to test this call. The CDR3 region is CASSPPGALNEQFF.